This entry concerns a single T cell receptor beta chain. Its target is not known. The data originate from a study of cytomegalovirus exposure and HLA in healthy donors. Study conclusions and caveats: Sequencing depth across donors, presence/absence analyses assumed, was roughly uniform.

Nominally healthy donors were sampled, though unrecorded immune exposures were likely. The CDR3 spans 17 residues. Between the trimmed V and J ends, which lost 2 bases and 2 bases, there was a span of 13 bases. The germline CDR1 and CDR2 sequences are MGHDK and SYGVNS. The PCR contained 60 Vbeta and 13 Jbeta primers. Sequencing was performed with immunoSEQ multiplex PCR; in TCRdb, only in-frame clones are kept and a portion is missing. The table has approximately 140,000 clones, about 73% seen once; the top ten hold approximately 2.9%. The specimen was PBMCs. The TCR was taken from a human donor in good health. The rearrangement uses TRBV25-1 and TRBJ1-6; D may be TRBD1 (5 bases). The CDR3 DNA follows: TGTGCCAGCAGTGAACCCCAGGGCATCCCCTATAATTCACCCCTCCACTTT. Protein product: CASSEPQGIPYNSPLHF.